The sequence of this TCR beta chain was determined in a study of blood T cell repertoires in COVID-19. The CDR3 covers 15 residues. The ends were cut back, 6 bases at V and 7 bases at J, with 19 bases in the middle. The germline gives CDR1 MNHEY, CDR2 SVGAGI. Some clones are missing from TCRdb's copy, which holds only in-frame ones; the method was immunoSEQ multiplex PCR. The data hold 100,000 to 150,000 clones, with roughly 91% observed a single time. Only one count was recorded for this clone. Sequencing used peripheral blood. The chain joins TRBV6-5 to TRBJ2-1; tentatively, D is TRBD1 (5 bases). The receptor was isolated from a human donor in a cohort sampled during active COVID-19. The CDR3: CASSPEKGLMNEQFF. CDR3 coding DNA: TGTGCCAGCAGCCCCGAGAAGGGGTTGATGAATGAGCAGTTCTTC.